The T cell receptor (beta chain) under discussion was sequenced for a study of cytomegalovirus exposure and HLA in healthy donors. The study, taken as a whole, reports: A likely sequencing artifact accounted for one observed cluster of highly shared sequence variants.

This clone was seen more than once but under ten times. Its antigen is still unknown. CDR1 is SGHTA, CDR2 FQGNSA, per germline. The ends lost 5 bases at V and 7 bases at J; junction bases unmatched: 7. This CDR3 has 14 residues. Both 60 Vbeta primers and 13 Jbeta primers went into the PCR. Clones were read by immunoSEQ multiplex PCR, and TCRdb kept only the in-frame ones, dropping some. In the table there are approximately 97,000 clones, around four fifths of which are singletons. This chain uses TRBV7-2 with TRBJ2-1, with 8 bases matching TRBD2. Sequenced material: PBMCs. The sequence derives from a man between 40 and 49 years old in good health and CMV-seronegative. The CDR3 reads CASSPGGAWNEQFF. The CDR3 nucleotides are TGTGCCAGCAGCCCCGGGGGGGCGTGGAATGAGCAGTTCTTC. Filled out from reference TRBV7-2 and TRBJ2-1, the complete variable domain reads GAGVSQSPSNKVTEKGKDVELRCDPISGHTALYWYRQSLGQGLEFLIYFQGNSAPDKSGLPSDRFSAERTGGSVSTLTIQRTQQEDSAVYLCASSPGGAWNEQFFGPGTRLTVL.